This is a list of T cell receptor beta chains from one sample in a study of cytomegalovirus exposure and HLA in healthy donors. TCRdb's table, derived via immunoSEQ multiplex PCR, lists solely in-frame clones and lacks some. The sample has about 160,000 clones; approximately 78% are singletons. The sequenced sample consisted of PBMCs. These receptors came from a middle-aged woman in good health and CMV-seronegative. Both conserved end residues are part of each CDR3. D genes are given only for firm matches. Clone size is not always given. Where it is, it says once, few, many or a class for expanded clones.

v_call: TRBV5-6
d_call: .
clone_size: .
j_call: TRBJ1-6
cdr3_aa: CASSPRGGIGNSPLHF
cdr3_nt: TGTGCCAGCAGCCCCCGGGGGGGCATTGGTAATTCACCCCTCCACTTT

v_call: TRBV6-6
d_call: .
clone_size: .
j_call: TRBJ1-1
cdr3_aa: CASSSQVMNTEAFF
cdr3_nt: TGTGCCAGCAGTTCACAGGTTATGAACACTGAAGCTTTCTTT

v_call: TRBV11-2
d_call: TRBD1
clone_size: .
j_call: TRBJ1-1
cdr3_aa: CASTRLRDRGQNTEAFF
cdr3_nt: TGTGCCAGCACTCGCCTCCGGGACAGGGGGCAGAACACTGAAGCTTTCTTT

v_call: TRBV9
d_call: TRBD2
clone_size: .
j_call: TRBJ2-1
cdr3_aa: CASSVDVGTSGGYEQFF
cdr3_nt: TGTGCCAGCAGCGTAGACGTGGGGACTAGCGGGGGTTATGAGCAGTTCTTC

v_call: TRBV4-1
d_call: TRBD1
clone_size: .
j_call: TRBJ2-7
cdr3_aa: CASSQTGVEQYF
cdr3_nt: TGCGCCAGCAGCCAAACAGGGGTCGAGCAGTACTTC

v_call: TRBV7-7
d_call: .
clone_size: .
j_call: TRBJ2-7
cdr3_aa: CASSLDSSYEQYF
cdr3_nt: TGTGCCAGCAGCTTAGATAGCTCCTACGAGCAGTACTTC

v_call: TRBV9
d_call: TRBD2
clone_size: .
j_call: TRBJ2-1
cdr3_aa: CASSPRPSGGRNEQFF
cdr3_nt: TGTGCCAGCAGCCCGCGACCTAGCGGGGGGCGGAATGAGCAGTTCTTC

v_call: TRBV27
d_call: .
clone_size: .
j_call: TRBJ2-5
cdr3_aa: CASSFRGVGETQYF
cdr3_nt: TGTGCCAGCAGTTTTCGGGGAGTCGGGGAGACCCAGTACTTC

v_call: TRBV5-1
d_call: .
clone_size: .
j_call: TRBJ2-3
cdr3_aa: CASSSIARTDTQYF
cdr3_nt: TGCGCCAGCAGCAGTATAGCCCGCACAGATACGCAGTATTTT

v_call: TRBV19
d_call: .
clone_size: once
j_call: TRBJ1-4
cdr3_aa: CASSLGSLGGEKLFF
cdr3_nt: TGTGCCAGTAGCCTCGGCTCTTTGGGAGGTGAAAAACTGTTTTTT

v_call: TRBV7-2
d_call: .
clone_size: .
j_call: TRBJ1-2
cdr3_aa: CASSFGGYTF
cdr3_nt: TGTGCCAGCAGCTTTGGCGGCTACACCTTC

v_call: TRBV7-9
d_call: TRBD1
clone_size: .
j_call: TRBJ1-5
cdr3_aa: CSSRYGTEPQHF
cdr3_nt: TGTTCCAGCAGGTACGGGACAGAACCCCAGCATTTT

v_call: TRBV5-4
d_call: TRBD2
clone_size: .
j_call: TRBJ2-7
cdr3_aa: CASSLGTSGNYEQYF
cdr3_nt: TGTGCCAGCAGCTTGGGGACTAGCGGAAACTACGAGCAGTACTTC

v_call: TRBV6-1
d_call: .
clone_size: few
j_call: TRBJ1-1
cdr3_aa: CASSETRQYTEAFF
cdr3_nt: TGTGCCAGCAGTGAAACTCGACAGTACACTGAAGCTTTCTTT

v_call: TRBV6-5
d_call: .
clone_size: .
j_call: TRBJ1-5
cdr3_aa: CASSSLQQGQNQPQHF
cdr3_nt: TGTGCCAGCAGTTCCCTCCAGCAGGGACAAAATCAGCCCCAGCATTTT

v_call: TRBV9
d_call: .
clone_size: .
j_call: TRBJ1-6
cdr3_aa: CASSVSRSDSPLHF
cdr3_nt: TGTGCCAGCAGCGTATCCAGATCCGATTCACCCCTCCACTTT

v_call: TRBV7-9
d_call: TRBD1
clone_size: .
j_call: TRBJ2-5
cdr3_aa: CASSAMTGGLETQYF
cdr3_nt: TGTGCCAGCAGCGCGATGACAGGGGGCCTGGAGACCCAGTACTTC

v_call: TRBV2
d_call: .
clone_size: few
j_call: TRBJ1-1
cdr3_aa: CASSERLPGDTEAFF
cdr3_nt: TGTGCCAGCAGTGAACGGCTCCCAGGCGACACTGAAGCTTTCTTT

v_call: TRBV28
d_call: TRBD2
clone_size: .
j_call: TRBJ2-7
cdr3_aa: CASRPGLPYEQYF
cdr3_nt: TGTGCCAGCAGGCCGGGACTACCCTACGAGCAGTACTTC

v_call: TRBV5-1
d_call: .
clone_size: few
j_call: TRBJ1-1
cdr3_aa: CASSPNPGTFTEAFF
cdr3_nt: TGCGCCAGCAGCCCCAACCCCGGGACATTCACTGAAGCTTTCTTT

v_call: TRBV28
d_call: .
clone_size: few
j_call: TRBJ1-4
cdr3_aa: CASSLRARKLFF
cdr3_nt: TGTGCCAGCTCCTTGAGGGCTAGGAAACTGTTTTTT

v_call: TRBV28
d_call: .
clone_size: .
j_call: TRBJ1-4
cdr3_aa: CASSPSRGRTNEKLFF
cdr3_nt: TGTGCCAGCAGTCCTAGCAGGGGCCGCACTAATGAAAAACTGTTTTTT

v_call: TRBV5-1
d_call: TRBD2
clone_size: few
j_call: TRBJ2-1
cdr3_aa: CASSPGDSGWGEQFF
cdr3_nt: TGCGCCAGCAGCCCGGGGGATAGCGGGTGGGGTGAGCAGTTCTTC

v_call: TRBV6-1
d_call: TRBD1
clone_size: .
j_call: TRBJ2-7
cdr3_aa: CASSETGTASYEQYF
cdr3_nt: TGTGCCAGCAGCGAAACCGGGACAGCCTCCTACGAGCAGTACTTC

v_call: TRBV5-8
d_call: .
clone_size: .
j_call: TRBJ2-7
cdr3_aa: CASSSPGTLGYEQYF
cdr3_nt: TGTGCCAGCAGCTCGCCAGGGACTTTAGGCTACGAGCAGTACTTC

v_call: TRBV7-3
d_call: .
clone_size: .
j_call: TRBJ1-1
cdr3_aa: CASSQQSNTEAFF
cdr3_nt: TGTGCCAGCAGCCAACAGAGCAACACTGAAGCTTTCTTT

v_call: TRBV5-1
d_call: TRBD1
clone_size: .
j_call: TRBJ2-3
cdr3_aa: CASSGQGDRTDTQYF
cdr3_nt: TGCGCCAGCAGCGGGCAGGGGGATCGCACAGATACGCAGTATTTT

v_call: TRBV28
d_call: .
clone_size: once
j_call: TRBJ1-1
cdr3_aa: CASSLPSEAFF
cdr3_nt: TGTGCCAGCAGTTTACCTTCGGAAGCTTTCTTT

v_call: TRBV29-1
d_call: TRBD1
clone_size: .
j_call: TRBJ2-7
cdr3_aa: CSVKGAGYEQYF
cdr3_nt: TGCAGCGTGAAGGGGGCTGGCTACGAGCAGTACTTC

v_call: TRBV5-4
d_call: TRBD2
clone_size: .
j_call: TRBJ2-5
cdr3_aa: CASSLDRTSGVGTQYF
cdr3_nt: TGTGCCAGCAGCTTGGATCGGACTAGCGGGGTGGGGACCCAGTACTTC